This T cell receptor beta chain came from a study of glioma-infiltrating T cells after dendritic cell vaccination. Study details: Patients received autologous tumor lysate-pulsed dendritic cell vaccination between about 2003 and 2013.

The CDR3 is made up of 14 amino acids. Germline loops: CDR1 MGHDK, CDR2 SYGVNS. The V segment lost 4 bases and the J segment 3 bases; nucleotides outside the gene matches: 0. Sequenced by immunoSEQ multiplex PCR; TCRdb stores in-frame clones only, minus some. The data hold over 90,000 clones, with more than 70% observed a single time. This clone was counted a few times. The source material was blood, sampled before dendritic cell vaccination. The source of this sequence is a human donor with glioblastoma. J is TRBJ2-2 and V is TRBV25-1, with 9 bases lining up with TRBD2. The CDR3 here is CASSASGDTGELFF. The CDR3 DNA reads TGTGCCAGCAGTGCTAGCGGGGACACCGGGGAGCTGTTTTTT.